This T cell receptor beta chain was documented in a study of shared clonotypes between healthy human individuals. In germline, CDR1 is SGHRS, CDR2 YFSETQ. The V and J ends lost 0 bases and 2 bases respectively, with 8 bases between them. This CDR3 contains 14 residues. The table came from immunoSEQ multiplex PCR; TCRdb's copy has only in-frame clones and leaves some out. The sample contains approximately 2,300,000 clones, less than 95% of which appear only once. A note on this clone: Other DNA sequences within the sample encode an identical CDR3.

The source material was naive CD4+ T cells from PBMCs. Subset indicated: CD45RA+ positively selected. This clonotype was sampled from a man between 18 and 29 years old in good health. Some clones in this sample may be carry-over from other donors' samples. The chain carries TRBV5-1 and TRBJ2-5; a possible D gene is TRBD2 (6 bases). The CDR3 DNA follows: TGCGCCAGCAGCTTGGTGGGGGGACAAGAGACCCAGTACTTC. The encoded protein is CASSLVGGQETQYF.